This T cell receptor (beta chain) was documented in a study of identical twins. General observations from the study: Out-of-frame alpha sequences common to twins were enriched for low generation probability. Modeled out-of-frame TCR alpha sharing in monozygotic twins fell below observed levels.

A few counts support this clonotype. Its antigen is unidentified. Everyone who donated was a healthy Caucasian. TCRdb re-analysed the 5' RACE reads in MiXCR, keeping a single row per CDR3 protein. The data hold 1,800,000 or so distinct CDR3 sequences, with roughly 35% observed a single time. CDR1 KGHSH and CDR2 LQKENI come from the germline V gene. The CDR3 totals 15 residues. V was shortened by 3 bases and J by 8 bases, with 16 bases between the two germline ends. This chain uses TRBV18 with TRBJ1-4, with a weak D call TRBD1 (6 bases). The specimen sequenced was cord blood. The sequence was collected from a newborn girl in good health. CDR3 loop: CASSPRGPEGEKLFF. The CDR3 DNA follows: TGTGCCAGCTCACCCAGGGGCCCCGAAGGAGAAAAACTGTTTTTT.